This T cell receptor beta chain was sequenced for a study of blood T cell repertoires in COVID-19. Study-level background: Samples of COVID-19 (acute and convalescent) were obtained from the United States, Italy and Spain. In each case, the material was cDNA or gDNA derived from T cells, B-cell-depleted T cells, or PBMCs.

Per the study methods: The assay estimated nucleated cells by amplifying reference gene primers. This table comes from immunoSEQ multiplex PCR, and its TCRdb copy is limited to in-frame clones, with some not included. The V and J calls and the clone size are those of that table, but D and trimming were determined from the DNA. The sample has approximately 81,000 clones, around 80% seen once. This CDR3 is 15 amino acids long. Trimming removed 5 bases from V and 0 bases from J, with 13 bases in between. Germline V gene sequence: CDR1 SGHTA, CDR2 FQGNSA. The sample was peripheral blood. This chain uses TRBV7-2 with TRBJ1-1; the D is unclear. The TCR originated in a human donor in a cohort sampled during active COVID-19. CDR3 bases: TGTGCCAGCAGCCAAACAATGCTGATGAACACTGAAGCTTTCTTT. This encodes CASSQTMLMNTEAFF.